The source of this T cell receptor beta chain is a study of OX40 agonist ivuxolimab in advanced cancers. Study overall: The patients received agonistic anti-OX40 (CD134) antibody ivuxolimab. Among those treated, three patients had partial responses, one with hepatocellular carcinoma and two with cutaneous melanoma.

In regard to this clone: Its antigen remains unknown.

V was pared by 3 bases and J by 1 base, with 6 bases between. The CDR3 has 13 amino acids. Germline V gives CDR1 SGHTA, CDR2 FQGTGA. Study-level points and caveats: CD4+ and CD8+ blood T cells expanded clonally by week 6 at 0.1 to 3.0 mg/kg. Researchers report that CD8+ T cells had, on average, more expanded clones than CD4+.

TCRdb's copy holds only in-frame clones and misses some; the assay was immunoSEQ multiplex PCR. The sample holds approximately 72,000 clones; 84% are singletons and the top ten take 0.78%. The sequenced sample was CD4+ or CD8+ T cells sorted from blood, obtained in a trial of the OX40 agonist ivuxolimab. The rearrangement joins TRBV7-3 to TRBJ1-1; D unresolved. The receptor comes from an adult with an advanced solid tumor such as melanoma, head and neck, liver or kidney cancer. CDR3 loop: CASSLGRNTEAFF. In DNA, the CDR3 is TGTGCCAGCAGCTTGGGTAGGAACACTGAAGCTTTCTTT.